Here is one T cell receptor (beta chain) with its context. Antigen: not known. The record originates from a study of lymphopenia after photon versus proton radiotherapy. Regarding the study as a whole: Post-nadir TCR diversity decline inversely tracked overall survival among those who died.

Deletions cut 7 bases from V and 0 bases from J, with 12 bases between. CDR1 and CDR2 from the germline V gene are MRHNA and SNTAGT. There are 15 residues in the CDR3. Only in-frame clones appear in the TCRdb table, and some are missing; sequencing was by immunoSEQ multiplex PCR. Among tens of thousands of clones listed, approximately 80% were seen once. The chain links TRBV6-4 to TRBJ2-2; the D gene is possibly TRBD1 (5 bases). This specimen consisted of peripheral blood, obtained from a patient treated with proton-based radiotherapy. The receptor's source is a woman in her sixties or seventies with pancreatic cancer. The DNA for the CDR3 is TGTGCCAGCACCCCAGACAGTACGAACACCGGGGAGCTGTTTTTT. Translating gives CASTPDSTNTGELFF.